This entry features one TCR beta chain sequence. Profiling relied on immunoSEQ multiplex PCR, and the TCRdb table lists in-frame clones only, not all of them. The top ten clones hold roughly 0.4% of a sample with about 83,000 clones, roughly 90% of them seen once. Germline CDR1 and CDR2: LGHNA and YSLEER. The CDR3 spans 16 residues. V was pared by 5 bases and J by 7 bases, with 13 bases of the junction left unmatched. This specimen comes from a study of technical replicates of blood from a few donors. The chain combines TRBV4-3 with TRBJ2-3; TRBD1 matches at 9 bases. This TCR was sampled from a human donor in good health. The material sequenced was T cells isolated from PBMCs. The CDR3 protein is CASSRKGTGPGNTQYF. In DNA form, the CDR3 reads TGCGCCAGCAGCAGGAAAGGGACAGGGCCCGGGAATACGCAGTATTTT.